The rows below give T cell receptor beta chains drawn from one sample of a study of shared clonotypes between healthy human individuals. Only in-frame clones appear in the TCRdb table, and some are missing; sequencing was by immunoSEQ multiplex PCR. The repertoire includes about 1.5 million clones, 95% to 99% of them detected once, and roughly 0.45% sits in the top ten. The sequenced sample consisted of naive CD4+ T cells sorted from blood. Receptors were obtained from a man younger than 40 in good health. Each CDR3 is given with its conserved first and last residue. D genes are given only for firm matches. Not all rows give a size; the values are once, few, many and, for expanded clones, a class.

CDR3,DNA,D,J,size,V
CASSSSFNLANNEQFF,TGCGCCAGCAGCTCCTCGTTTAATCTAGCGAACAATGAGCAGTTCTTC,.,TRBJ2-1,.,TRBV5-1
CASRAEDSLGTQYF,TGCGCCAGCAGGGCAGAGGACAGTTTGGGGACCCAGTACTTC,.,TRBJ2-5,.,TRBV5-1
CASSPRAFMNTEAFF,TGTGCCAGCAGCCCCCGAGCGTTCATGAACACTGAAGCTTTCTTT,.,TRBJ1-1,.,TRBV7-2
CASSGDRGGRYGYTF,TGTGCCAGCAGTGGGGACAGGGGAGGACGTTATGGCTACACCTTC,TRBD1,TRBJ1-2,few,TRBV25-1
CASSTIAGAQKVNQYF,TGTGCCAGCAGCACAATAGCGGGAGCCCAAAAAGTTAACCAGTACTTC,TRBD2,TRBJ2-5,.,TRBV11-2
CVRKLIRDIPPQHF,TGTGTCAGAAAACTAATCCGGGACATCCCGCCCCAGCATTTT,.,TRBJ1-5,.,TRBV7-5
CASTGQGEAFF,TGCGCCAGCACCGGACAGGGAGAGGCTTTCTTT,TRBD1,TRBJ1-1,.,TRBV5-1
CASSLSGTPGNTIYF,TGTGCCAGCAGCTTATCTGGCACTCCTGGAAACACCATATATTTT,.,TRBJ1-3,.,TRBV5-6
CASSSWRQGRQETQYF,TGCGCCAGCAGCTCCTGGCGACAGGGGCGGCAAGAGACCCAGTACTTC,TRBD1,TRBJ2-5,.,TRBV5-1
CSGGLAVGLVHNEQFF,TGCAGCGGCGGACTAGCGGTTGGTCTCGTACACAATGAGCAGTTCTTC,TRBD2,TRBJ2-1,.,TRBV29-1
CASSTGRFYEQYF,TGTGCCAGTAGTACCGGGAGGTTCTACGAGCAGTACTTC,TRBD2,TRBJ2-7,.,TRBV19
CASSSLNTGELFF,TGTGCCAGCAGTTCCTTGAACACCGGGGAGCTGTTTTTT,.,TRBJ2-2,.,TRBV28
CASSPLRVAGVVETQYF,TGTGCCAGCTCACCACTTCGGGTAGCGGGAGTTGTGGAGACCCAGTACTTC,TRBD2,TRBJ2-5,.,TRBV18
CASSPVGRAADTQYF,TGTGCCAGCAGCCCGGTGGGTCGTGCGGCAGATACGCAGTATTTT,.,TRBJ2-3,.,TRBV13
CASSYNRGNTIYF,TGTGCCAGCAGTTATAACAGGGGAAACACCATATATTTT,.,TRBJ1-3,.,TRBV6-5
CASSGRTGEYGYTF,TGTGCCAGCAGTGGTAGGACAGGGGAATATGGCTACACCTTC,TRBD1,TRBJ1-2,.,TRBV6-1
CSVDNQAGVGSLSVNEQFF,TGCAGCGTTGATAACCAAGCGGGAGTTGGGTCCCTTTCGGTCAATGAGCAGTTCTTC,TRBD2,TRBJ2-1,once,TRBV29-1
CASSLGGLAGVGDTQYF,TGCGCCAGCAGCTTGGGAGGACTAGCGGGAGTTGGTGATACGCAGTATTTT,TRBD2,TRBJ2-3,.,TRBV5-1
CASSSSLGEQYF,TGTGCTAGCAGCTCTAGCCTAGGGGAGCAGTACTTC,.,TRBJ2-7,.,TRBV7-7
CASSRGESSNQPQHF,TGCGCCAGCTCGAGGGGGGAGTCGAGCAATCAGCCCCAGCATTTT,.,TRBJ1-5,.,TRBV4-1
CASSPEGTGGYTF,TGTGCCAGTAGTCCGGAAGGCACGGGTGGCTACACCTTC,.,TRBJ1-2,.,TRBV19
CASSPAGGDEQYF,TGTGCCAGCAGCCCAGCGGGAGGGGACGAGCAGTACTTC,TRBD2,TRBJ2-7,once,TRBV7-3
CASSVVYPGELFF,TGTGCCAGCAGCGTAGTGTATCCCGGGGAGCTGTTTTTT,.,TRBJ2-2,.,TRBV9
CASSSTGDSNQPQHF,TGCGCCAGCAGTTCGACAGGAGATAGCAATCAGCCCCAGCATTTT,.,TRBJ1-5,.,TRBV23-1
CSRAGWTEAFF,TGCAGCAGGGCCGGATGGACTGAAGCTTTCTTT,.,TRBJ1-1,.,TRBV20-1
CASSPRTADNEQFF,TGTGCCAGCTCACCTAGGACAGCCGACAATGAGCAGTTCTTC,.,TRBJ2-1,.,TRBV18